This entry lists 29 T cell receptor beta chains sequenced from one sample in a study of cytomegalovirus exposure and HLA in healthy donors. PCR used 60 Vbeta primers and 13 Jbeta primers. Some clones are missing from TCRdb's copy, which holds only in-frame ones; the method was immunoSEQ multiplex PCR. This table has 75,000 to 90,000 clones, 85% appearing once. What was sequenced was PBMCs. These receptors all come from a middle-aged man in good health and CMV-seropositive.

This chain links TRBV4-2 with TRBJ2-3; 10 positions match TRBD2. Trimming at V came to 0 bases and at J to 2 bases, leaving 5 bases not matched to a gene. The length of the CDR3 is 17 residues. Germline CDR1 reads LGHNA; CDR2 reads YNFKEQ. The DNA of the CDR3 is TGTGCCAGCAGCCAAGATGCTAGCGGGGGCCTCACAGATACGCAGTATTTT. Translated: CASSQDASGGLTDTQYF.

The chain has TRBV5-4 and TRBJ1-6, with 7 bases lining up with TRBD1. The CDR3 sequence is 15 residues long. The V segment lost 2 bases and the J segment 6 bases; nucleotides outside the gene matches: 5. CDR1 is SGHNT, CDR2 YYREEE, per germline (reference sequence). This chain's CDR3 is CASSLGTASNSPLHF. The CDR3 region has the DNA TGTGCCAGCAGCTTAGGGACAGCATCTAATTCACCCCTCCACTTT.

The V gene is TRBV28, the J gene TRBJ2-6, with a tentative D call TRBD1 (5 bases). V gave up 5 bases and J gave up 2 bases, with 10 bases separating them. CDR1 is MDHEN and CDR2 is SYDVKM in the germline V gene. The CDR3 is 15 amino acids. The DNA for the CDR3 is TGTGCCAGCAGTCTCAGGGTTCCTGGGGCCAACGTCCTGACTTTC. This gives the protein CASSLRVPGANVLTF.

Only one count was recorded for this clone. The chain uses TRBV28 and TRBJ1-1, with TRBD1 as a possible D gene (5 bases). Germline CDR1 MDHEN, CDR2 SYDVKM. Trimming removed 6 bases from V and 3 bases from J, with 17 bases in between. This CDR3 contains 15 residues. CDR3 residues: CASRVLREVDTEAFF. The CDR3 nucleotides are TGTGCCAGCAGGGTGCTCAGGGAGGTAGACACTGAAGCTTTCTTT.

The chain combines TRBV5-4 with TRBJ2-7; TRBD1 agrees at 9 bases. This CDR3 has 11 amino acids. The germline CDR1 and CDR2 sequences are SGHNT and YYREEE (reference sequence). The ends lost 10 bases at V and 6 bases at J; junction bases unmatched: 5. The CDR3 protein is CAYRGLAEQYF. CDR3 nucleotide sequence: TGTGCCTACAGGGGGCTAGCCGAGCAGTACTTC.

The DNA of the CDR3 is TGCGCCAGCATGGACAGGGCTGGCTCTGGAAACACCATATATTTT. This encodes CASMDRAGSGNTIYF. This chain links TRBV10-2 with TRBJ1-3, with 8 bases lining up with TRBD1. Germline V gives CDR1 WSHSY, CDR2 SAAADI. Germline trimming cut 7 bases from V and 0 bases from J; bases unmatched to any gene: 5. The CDR3 is made up of 15 amino acids.

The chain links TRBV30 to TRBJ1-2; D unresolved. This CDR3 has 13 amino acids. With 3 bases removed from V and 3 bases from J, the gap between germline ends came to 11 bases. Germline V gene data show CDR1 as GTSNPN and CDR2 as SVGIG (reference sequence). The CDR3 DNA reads TGTGCCTGGAGGAGGGCGGAACACTATGGCTACACCTTC. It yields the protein CAWRRAEHYGYTF.

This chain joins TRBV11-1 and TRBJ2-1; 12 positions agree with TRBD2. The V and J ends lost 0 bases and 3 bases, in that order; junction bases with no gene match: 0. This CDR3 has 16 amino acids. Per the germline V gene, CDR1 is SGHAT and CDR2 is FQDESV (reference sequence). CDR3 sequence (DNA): TGTGCCAGCAGCTTAGCGGGACTAGCGGGCTACAATGAGCAGTTCTTC. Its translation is CASSLAGLAGYNEQFF.

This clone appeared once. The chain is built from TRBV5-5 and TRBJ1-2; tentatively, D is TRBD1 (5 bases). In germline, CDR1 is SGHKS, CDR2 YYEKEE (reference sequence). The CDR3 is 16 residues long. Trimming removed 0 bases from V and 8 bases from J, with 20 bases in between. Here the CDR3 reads CASSLDPGRTMGGYTF. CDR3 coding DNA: TGTGCCAGCAGCTTGGACCCGGGGCGGACTATGGGGGGCTACACCTTC.

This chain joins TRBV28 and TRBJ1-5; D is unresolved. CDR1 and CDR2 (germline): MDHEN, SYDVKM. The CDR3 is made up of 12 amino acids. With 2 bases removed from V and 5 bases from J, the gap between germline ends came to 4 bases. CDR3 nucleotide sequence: TGTGCCAGCAGTTTAACTCATCAGCCCCAGCATTTT. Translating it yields CASSLTHQPQHF. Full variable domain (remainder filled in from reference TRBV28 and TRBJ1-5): DVKVTQSSRYLVKRTGEKVFLECVQDMDHENMFWYRQDPGLGLRLIYFSYDVKMKEKGDIPEGYSVSREKKERFSLILESASTNQTSMYLCASSLTHQPQHFGDGTRLSIL.

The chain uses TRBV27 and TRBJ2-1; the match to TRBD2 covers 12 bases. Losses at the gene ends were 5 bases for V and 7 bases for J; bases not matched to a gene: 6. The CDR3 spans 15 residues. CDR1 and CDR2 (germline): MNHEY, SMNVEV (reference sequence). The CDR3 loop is CASSPSGRVGNEQFF. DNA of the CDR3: TGTGCCAGCAGTCCTAGCGGGAGGGTGGGTAATGAGCAGTTCTTC.

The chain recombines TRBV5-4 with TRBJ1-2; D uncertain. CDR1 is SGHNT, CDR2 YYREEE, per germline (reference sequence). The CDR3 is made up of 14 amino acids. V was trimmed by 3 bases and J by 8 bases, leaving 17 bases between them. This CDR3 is CASSSEGPGSGYTF. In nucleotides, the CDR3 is TGTGCCAGCAGCTCAGAAGGCCCCGGGAGCGGCTACACCTTC.

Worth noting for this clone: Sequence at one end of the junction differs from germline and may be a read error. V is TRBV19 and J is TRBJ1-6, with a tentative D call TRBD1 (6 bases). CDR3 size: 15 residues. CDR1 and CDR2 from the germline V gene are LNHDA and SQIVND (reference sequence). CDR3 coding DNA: TGTGCCAGTAGTACGGGGGGCTCCTATAATTCACCCTTCCACTTT. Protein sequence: CASSTGGSYNSPFHF.

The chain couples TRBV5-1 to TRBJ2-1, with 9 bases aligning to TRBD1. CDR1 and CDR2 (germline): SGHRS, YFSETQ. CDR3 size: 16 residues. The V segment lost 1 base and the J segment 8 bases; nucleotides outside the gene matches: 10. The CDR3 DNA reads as TGCGCCAGCAGCTTGAGGGTGGGACAGGGTCTGGATGAGCAGTTCTTC. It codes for CASSLRVGQGLDEQFF.

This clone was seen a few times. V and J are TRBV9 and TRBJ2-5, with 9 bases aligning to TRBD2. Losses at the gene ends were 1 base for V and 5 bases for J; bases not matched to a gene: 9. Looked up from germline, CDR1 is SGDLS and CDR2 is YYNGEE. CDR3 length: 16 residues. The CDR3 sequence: CASSVKDGSGGETQYF. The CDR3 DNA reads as TGTGCCAGCAGCGTAAAAGACGGGAGCGGGGGGGAGACCCAGTACTTC.

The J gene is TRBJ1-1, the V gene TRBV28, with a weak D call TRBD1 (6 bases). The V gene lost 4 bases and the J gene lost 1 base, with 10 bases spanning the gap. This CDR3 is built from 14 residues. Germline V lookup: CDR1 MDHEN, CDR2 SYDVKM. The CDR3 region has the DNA TGTGCCAGCAGTTGGACAGTCTCGAACACTGAAGCTTTCTTT. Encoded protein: CASSWTVSNTEAFF.

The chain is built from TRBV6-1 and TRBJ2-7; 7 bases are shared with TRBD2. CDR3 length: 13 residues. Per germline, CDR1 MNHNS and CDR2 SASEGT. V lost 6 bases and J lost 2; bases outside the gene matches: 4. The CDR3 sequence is CASRSGRTYEQYF. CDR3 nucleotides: TGTGCCAGCAGGTCCGGGAGGACCTACGAGCAGTACTTC.

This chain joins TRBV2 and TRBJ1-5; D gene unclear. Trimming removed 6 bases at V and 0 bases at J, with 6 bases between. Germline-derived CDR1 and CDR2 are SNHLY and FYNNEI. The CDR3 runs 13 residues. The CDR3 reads CASREISNQPQHF. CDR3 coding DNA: TGTGCCAGCAGGGAGATTAGCAATCAGCCCCAGCATTTT.

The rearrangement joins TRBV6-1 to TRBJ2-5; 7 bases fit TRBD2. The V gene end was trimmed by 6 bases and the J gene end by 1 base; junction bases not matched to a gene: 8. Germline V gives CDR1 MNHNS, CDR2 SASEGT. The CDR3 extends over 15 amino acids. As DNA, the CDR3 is TGTGCCAGCAGGAGACCAACGGGGGGCCAAGAGACCCAGTACTTC. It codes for CASRRPTGGQETQYF.

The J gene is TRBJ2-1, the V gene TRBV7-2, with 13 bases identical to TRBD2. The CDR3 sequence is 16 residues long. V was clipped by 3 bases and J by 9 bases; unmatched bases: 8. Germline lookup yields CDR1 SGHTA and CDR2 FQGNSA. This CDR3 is CASSFPGLAGNIEQFF. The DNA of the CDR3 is TGTGCCAGCAGCTTTCCGGGACTAGCGGGGAACATTGAGCAGTTCTTC.

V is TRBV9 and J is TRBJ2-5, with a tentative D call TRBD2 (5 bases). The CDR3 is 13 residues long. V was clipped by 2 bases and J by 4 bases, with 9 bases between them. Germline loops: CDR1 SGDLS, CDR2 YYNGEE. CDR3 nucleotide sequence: TGTGCCAGCAGCGTTGAGGGAGCAGAGACCCAGTACTTC. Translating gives CASSVEGAETQYF.

The CDR3 is CASSAAQGGYTF. CDR3 DNA: TGTGCCAGCAGCGCAGCCCAGGGAGGCTACACCTTC. The chain is built from TRBV9 and TRBJ1-2; D is perhaps TRBD1 (5 bases). Trimming pared 3 bases from V and 8 bases from J, leaving 11 bases between. In germline, CDR1 is SGDLS, CDR2 YYNGEE. The CDR3 is 12 residues long. The full variable domain, with the rest looked up from reference TRBV9 and TRBJ1-2, is DSGVTQTPKHLITATGQRVTLRCSPRSGDLSVYWYQQSLDQGLQFLIQYYNGEERAKGNILERFSAQQFPDLHSELNLSSLELGDSALYFCASSAAQGGYTFGSGTRLTVV.

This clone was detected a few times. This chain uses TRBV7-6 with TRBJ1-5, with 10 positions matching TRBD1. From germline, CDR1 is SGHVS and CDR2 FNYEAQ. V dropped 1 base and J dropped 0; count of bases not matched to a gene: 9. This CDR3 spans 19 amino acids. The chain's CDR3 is CASSLETGGGGYSNQPQHF. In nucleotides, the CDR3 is TGTGCCAGCAGCTTAGAGACAGGGGGCGGCGGGTATAGCAATCAGCCCCAGCATTTT.

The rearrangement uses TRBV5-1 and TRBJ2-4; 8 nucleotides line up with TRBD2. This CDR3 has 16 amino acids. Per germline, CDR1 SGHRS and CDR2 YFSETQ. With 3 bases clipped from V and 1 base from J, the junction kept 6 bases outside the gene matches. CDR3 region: CASSSAPSGAKNIQYF. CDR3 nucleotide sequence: TGCGCCAGCAGCTCTGCACCTAGCGGGGCCAAAAACATTCAGTACTTC.

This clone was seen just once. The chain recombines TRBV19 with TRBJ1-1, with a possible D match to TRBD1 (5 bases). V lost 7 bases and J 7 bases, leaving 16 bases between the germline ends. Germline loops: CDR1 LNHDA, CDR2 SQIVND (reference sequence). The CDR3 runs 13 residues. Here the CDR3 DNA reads TGTGCCAGTACCCCGGGGGGGAGGCGTGAAGCTTTCTTT. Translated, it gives CASTPGGRREAFF.

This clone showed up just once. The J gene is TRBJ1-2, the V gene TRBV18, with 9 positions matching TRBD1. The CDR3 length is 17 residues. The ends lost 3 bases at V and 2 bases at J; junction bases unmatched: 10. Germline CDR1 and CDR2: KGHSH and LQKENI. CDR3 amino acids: CASSPSSGQGTNYGYTF. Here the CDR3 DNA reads TGTGCCAGCTCACCTTCCTCGGGACAGGGTACGAACTATGGCTACACCTTC. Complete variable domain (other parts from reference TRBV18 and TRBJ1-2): NAGVMQNPRHLVRRRGQEARLRCSPMKGHSHVYWYRQLPEEGLKFMVYLQKENIIDESGMPKERFSAEFPKEGPSILRIQQVVRGDSAAYFCASSPSSGQGTNYGYTFGSGTRLTVV.

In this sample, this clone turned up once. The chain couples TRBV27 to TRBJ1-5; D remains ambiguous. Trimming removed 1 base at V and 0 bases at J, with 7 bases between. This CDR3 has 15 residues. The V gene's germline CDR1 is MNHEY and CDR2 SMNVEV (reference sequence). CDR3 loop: CASSLYSYSNQPQHF. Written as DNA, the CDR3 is TGTGCCAGCAGTTTATACAGTTATAGCAATCAGCCCCAGCATTTT.

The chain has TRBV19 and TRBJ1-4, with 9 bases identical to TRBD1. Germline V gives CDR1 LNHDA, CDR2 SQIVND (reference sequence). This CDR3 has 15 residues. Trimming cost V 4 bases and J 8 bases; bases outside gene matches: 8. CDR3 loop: CASSRGQGRGEKLFF. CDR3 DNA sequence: TGTGCCAGTAGTAGGGGACAGGGAAGAGGAGAAAAACTGTTTTTT.

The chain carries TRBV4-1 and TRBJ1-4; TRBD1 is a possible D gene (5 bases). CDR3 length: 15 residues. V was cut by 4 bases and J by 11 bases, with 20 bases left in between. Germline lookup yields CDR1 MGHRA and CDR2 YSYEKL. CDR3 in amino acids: CASSPQQEIPKKLFF. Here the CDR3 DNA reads TGCGCCAGCAGCCCCCAACAGGAAATTCCGAAGAAACTGTTTTTT.